A selection of T cell receptor beta chains follows, all from one sample in a study of PD-1 blockade in classical Hodgkin lymphoma. Profiling relied on immunoSEQ multiplex PCR, and the TCRdb table lists in-frame clones only, not all of them. The sample records approximately 99,000 clones, about 89% being singletons. The sample here was peripheral blood mononuclear cells (PBMCs), taken before the second cycle of nivolumab. Receptors were obtained from a human donor with classical Hodgkin lymphoma. Both conserved end residues are part of each CDR3. D genes are given only for firm matches. Clone size appears in some rows only: once, few, many, or a class for an expanded clone.

CDR3aa	CDR3nt	v_gene	j_gene	d_gene	abundance
CAISEPAEAYEQYF	TGTGCCATCAGTGAACCAGCGGAAGCCTACGAGCAGTACTTC	TRBV10-3	TRBJ2-7	NA	NA
CASSATVTRSWTDTQYF	TGCGCCAGCAGCGCGACAGTTACCCGTAGTTGGACAGATACGCAGTATTTT	TRBV5-1	TRBJ2-3	NA	NA
CASSLQEGYTF	TGTGCCAGCAGTCTACAAGAGGGCTACACCTTC	TRBV28	TRBJ1-2	NA	NA
CATSREGFYGYTF	TGTGCCACCAGCAGGGAGGGGTTCTATGGCTACACCTTC	TRBV15	TRBJ1-2	NA	NA
CASSLGGDNEQFF	TGTGCCAGCAGCTTGGGGGGCGACAATGAGCAGTTCTTC	TRBV5-6	TRBJ2-1	NA	NA
CASSQEGLAGEGSIF	TGTGCCAGCAGCCAAGAAGGACTAGCGGGAGAGGGGTCGATCTTC	TRBV4-2	TRBJ2-1	TRBD2	NA
CASSLGARTNNEQFF	TGTGCCAGCAGCTTAGGTGCCCGAACGAACAATGAGCAGTTCTTC	TRBV7-9	TRBJ2-1	NA	NA
CASSPLGRGTGELFF	TGTGCCAGCAGCCCATTGGGGAGGGGCACCGGGGAGCTGTTTTTT	TRBV7-6	TRBJ2-2	TRBD2	NA
CATLKGQGSSDTQYF	TGTGCCACCCTCAAGGGACAGGGATCATCTGATACGCAGTATTTT	TRBV6-1	TRBJ2-3	TRBD1	NA
CASSSRRQGDKDGYTF	TGTGCCAGCAGCTCGAGACGACAGGGGGACAAGGATGGCTACACCTTC	TRBV7-2	TRBJ1-2	TRBD1	NA
CASSRGLAGYQETQYF	TGTGCCAGCAGCAGAGGGCTAGCGGGTTACCAAGAGACCCAGTACTTC	TRBV5-6	TRBJ2-5	TRBD2	NA
CASSFQGAKTDTQYF	TGTGCCAGCAGCTTTCAGGGGGCTAAGACAGATACGCAGTATTTT	TRBV14	TRBJ2-3	TRBD1	NA
CASSSITYEQYF	TGTGCCAGCAGCTCCATAACCTACGAGCAGTACTTC	TRBV7-9	TRBJ2-7	NA	NA
CASSVDSTDTQYF	TGTGCCAGCAGCGTCGACAGCACAGATACGCAGTATTTT	TRBV9	TRBJ2-3	NA	NA
CASSLDRGEAFF	TGCGCCAGCAGCTTGGACAGGGGAGAAGCTTTCTTT	TRBV5-1	TRBJ1-1	TRBD1	NA
CASSLLYRASSYNEQFF	TGTGCCAGCAGTTTATTGTACCGGGCAAGCTCCTACAATGAGCAGTTCTTC	TRBV27	TRBJ2-1	NA	NA
CAWSVERRYEQYF	TGTGCCTGGAGTGTAGAGAGACGCTACGAGCAGTACTTC	TRBV30	TRBJ2-7	NA	NA
CATTLGRDSYNEQFF	TGCGCCACCACGTTGGGGCGGGACTCCTACAATGAGCAGTTCTTC	TRBV5-1	TRBJ2-1	NA	NA
CASSVFDSSYEQYF	TGCGCCAGCAGTGTATTTGACAGCTCCTACGAGCAGTACTTC	TRBV10-2	TRBJ2-7	NA	NA
CASSSRALMRSNQPQHF	TGTGCCAGCAGCTCCCGGGCCCTTATGCGGAGCAATCAGCCCCAGCATTTT	TRBV5-5	TRBJ1-5	NA	NA
CASSQADFLGSSYNEQFF	TGCGCCAGCAGCCAAGCTGATTTCTTGGGGAGCTCCTACAATGAGCAGTTCTTC	TRBV4-1	TRBJ2-1	NA	once
CASSRGYNEQFF	TGTGCCAGCAGTCGGGGGTACAATGAGCAGTTCTTC	TRBV27	TRBJ2-1	NA	NA
CASSEVPRTGKGQPQHF	TGTGCCAGCAGTGAAGTCCCAAGGACAGGGAAGGGCCAGCCCCAGCATTTT	TRBV6-1	TRBJ1-5	TRBD1	NA
CASKVHSGTDTQYF	TGTGCCAGCAAGGTTCATAGCGGAACAGATACGCAGTATTTT	TRBV6-5	TRBJ2-3	NA	NA
CASNLAIAGYNEQFF	TGTGCCAGCAACCTCGCAATAGCGGGGTACAATGAGCAGTTCTTC	TRBV13	TRBJ2-1	TRBD2	few
CASSPGTSAYEQYF	TGTGCCAGCTCACCAGGGACTAGCGCGTACGAGCAGTACTTC	TRBV18	TRBJ2-7	TRBD2	few
CASSQDLAGEETQYF	TGCGCCAGCAGCCAAGATCTAGCGGGAGAAGAGACCCAGTACTTC	TRBV4-3	TRBJ2-5	TRBD2	NA
CASSLGVAGGPGGQFF	TGTGCCAGCAGCTTGGGAGTAGCGGGAGGGCCCGGGGGGCAGTTCTTC	TRBV7-9	TRBJ2-1	TRBD2	NA
CASIPGRNTEAFF	TGTGCCAGCATCCCGGGACGGAACACTGAAGCTTTCTTT	TRBV2	TRBJ1-1	NA	NA
CASSQGRSSYEQYF	TGCGCCAGCAGCCAGGGACGAAGCTCCTACGAGCAGTACTTC	TRBV4-1	TRBJ2-7	NA	NA
CASSFSLGETQYF	TGTGCCAGCAGTTTCTCTCTGGGAGAGACCCAGTACTTC	TRBV27	TRBJ2-5	NA	NA
CASSIPGLVLREQYF	TGTGCCAGCAGTATACCGGGACTAGTATTGCGGGAGCAGTACTTC	TRBV6-1	TRBJ2-7	TRBD2	NA
CASSLDLGETQYF	TGTGCCAGCAGCTTAGACCTGGGGGAGACCCAGTACTTC	TRBV7-2	TRBJ2-5	NA	NA
CASSLGQTSGNTIYF	TGTGCCAGCAGCTTAGGGCAGACCTCTGGAAACACCATATATTTT	TRBV5-6	TRBJ1-3	NA	once
CAWSGGRTAYEQYF	TGTGCCTGGAGTGGGGGCAGGACGGCCTACGAGCAGTACTTC	TRBV30	TRBJ2-7	NA	NA
CAWSPQTSEQFF	TGTGCCTGGAGTCCACAGACTTCTGAGCAGTTCTTC	TRBV30	TRBJ2-1	NA	once
CASSPLIRGKEQYF	TGTGCCAGCAGTCCCCTTATCCGGGGGAAGGAGCAGTACTTC	TRBV28	TRBJ2-7	NA	NA
CASSEALGSRTYEQYF	TGTGCCAGCAGTGAAGCGCTTGGTAGCCGCACCTACGAGCAGTACTTC	TRBV6-1	TRBJ2-7	NA	NA
CASSLEWRDRPNTGELFF	TGTGCCAGCAGCTTGGAGTGGAGGGACAGGCCGAACACCGGGGAGCTGTTTTTT	TRBV5-6	TRBJ2-2	TRBD1	NA
CASSDGRGYSNQPQHF	TGTGCCAGCAGTGATGGTAGAGGTTATAGCAATCAGCCCCAGCATTTT	TRBV6-1	TRBJ1-5	NA	NA
CASSWGLAGGATSTDTQYF	TGTGCCAGCAGCTGGGGACTAGCGGGAGGTGCAACTAGCACAGATACGCAGTATTTT	TRBV13	TRBJ2-3	TRBD2	NA
CASSSSPQETQYF	TGTGCCAGCAGCTCTTCCCCTCAAGAGACCCAGTACTTC	TRBV27	TRBJ2-5	NA	NA